This T cell receptor beta chain is drawn from a study of shared clonotypes between healthy human individuals. This table comes from immunoSEQ multiplex PCR, and its TCRdb copy is limited to in-frame clones, with some not included. Of roughly 810,000 clones detected, about 97% appear once; the ten largest clones hold around 0.25%. V lost 1 base to trimming and J lost 4 bases; unmatched junction nucleotides: 3. Looked up from germline, CDR1 is GTSNPN and CDR2 is SVGIG (reference sequence). This CDR3 has 15 amino acids. Positively selected for CCR7, the CD45RO-negative cells used as naive CD8 cells excluded terminally differentiated effector memory CD45RA+ cells.

Specimen: naive CD8+ T cells sorted from blood. This sequence was found in a man younger than 40 in good health. The chain uses TRBV30 and TRBJ2-1, with 11 bases aligning to TRBD2. CDR3 region: CAWSAGTSGYNEQFF. CDR3 in DNA: TGTGCCTGGAGTGCCGGGACTAGCGGATACAATGAGCAGTTCTTC.